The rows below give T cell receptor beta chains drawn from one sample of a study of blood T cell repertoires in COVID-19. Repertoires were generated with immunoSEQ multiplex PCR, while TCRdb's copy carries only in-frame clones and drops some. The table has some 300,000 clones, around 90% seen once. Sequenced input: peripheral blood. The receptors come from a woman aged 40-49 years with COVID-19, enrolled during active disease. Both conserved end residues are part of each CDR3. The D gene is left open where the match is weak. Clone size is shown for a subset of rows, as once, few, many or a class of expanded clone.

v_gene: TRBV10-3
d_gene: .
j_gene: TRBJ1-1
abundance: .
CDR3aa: CAISDGREGNTEAFF
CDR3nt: TGTGCCATCAGTGACGGGCGGGAGGGGAACACTGAAGCTTTCTTT

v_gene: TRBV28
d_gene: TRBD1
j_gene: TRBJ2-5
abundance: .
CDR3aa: CASSDRGSRETQYF
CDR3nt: TGTGCCAGCAGTGACAGGGGATCACGAGAGACCCAGTACTTC

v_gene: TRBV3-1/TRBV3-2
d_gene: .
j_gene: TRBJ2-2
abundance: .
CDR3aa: CASSSRKGAGELFF
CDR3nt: TGTGCCAGCAGCTCCCGGAAGGGGGCCGGGGAGCTGTTTTTT

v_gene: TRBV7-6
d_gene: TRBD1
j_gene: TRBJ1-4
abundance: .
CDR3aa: CASSLYHSTGDLKLFF
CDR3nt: TGTGCCAGCAGCTTATACCATTCGACAGGGGATCTGAAACTGTTTTTT

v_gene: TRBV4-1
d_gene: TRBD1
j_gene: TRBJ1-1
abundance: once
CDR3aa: CASSQATGETEAFF
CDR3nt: TGCGCCAGCAGCCAAGCTACAGGGGAGACTGAAGCTTTCTTT

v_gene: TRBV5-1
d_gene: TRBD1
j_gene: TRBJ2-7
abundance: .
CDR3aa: CASSSGQFYEQYF
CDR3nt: TGCGCCAGCAGCTCGGGACAGTTCTACGAGCAGTACTTC

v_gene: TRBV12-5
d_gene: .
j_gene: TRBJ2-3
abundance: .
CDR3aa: CASGRPGGTDTQYF
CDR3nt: TGTGCTAGTGGTCGACCCGGGGGCACAGATACGCAGTATTTT

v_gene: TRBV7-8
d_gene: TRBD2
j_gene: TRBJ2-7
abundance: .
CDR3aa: CASSPGTSSYEQYF
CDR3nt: TGTGCCAGCAGTCCCGGGACTAGCAGCTACGAGCAGTACTTC

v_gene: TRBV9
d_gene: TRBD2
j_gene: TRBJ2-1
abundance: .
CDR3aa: CASSARTSANEQFF
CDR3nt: TGTGCCAGCAGCGCAAGGACTAGCGCCAATGAGCAGTTCTTC

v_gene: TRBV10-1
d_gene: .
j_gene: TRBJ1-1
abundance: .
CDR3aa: CASSGQVNTEAFF
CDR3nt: TGCGCCAGCAGTGGACAGGTTAACACTGAAGCTTTCTTT

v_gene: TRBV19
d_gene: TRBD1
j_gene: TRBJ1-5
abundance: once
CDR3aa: CASSIQGQTHQPQHF
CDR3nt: TGTGCCAGTAGTATACAGGGACAGACGCATCAGCCCCAGCATTTT

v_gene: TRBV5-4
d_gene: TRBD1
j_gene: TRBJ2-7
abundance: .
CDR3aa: CASSLTGTGSYEQYF
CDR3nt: TGTGCCAGCAGCCTGACCGGGACAGGGTCCTACGAGCAGTACTTC

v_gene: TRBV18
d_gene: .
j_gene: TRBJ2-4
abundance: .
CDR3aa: CASSNAQALKNIQYF
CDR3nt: TGTGCCAGCTCAAACGCACAGGCATTAAAAAACATTCAGTACTTC

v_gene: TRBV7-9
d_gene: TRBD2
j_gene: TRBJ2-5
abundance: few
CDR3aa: CASSQGTSGGEETQYF
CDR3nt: TGTGCCAGCTCCCAAGGGACTAGCGGGGGGGAAGAGACCCAGTACTTC

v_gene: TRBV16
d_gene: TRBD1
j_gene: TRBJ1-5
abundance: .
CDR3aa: CASSQWGTASNQPQHF
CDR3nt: TGTGCCAGCAGCCAATGGGGGACAGCCAGCAATCAGCCCCAGCATTTT

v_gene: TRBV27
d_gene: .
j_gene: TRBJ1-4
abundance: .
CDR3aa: CASSTWGEAEKLFF
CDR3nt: TGTGCCAGCAGCACCTGGGGGGAGGCCGAAAAACTGTTTTTT

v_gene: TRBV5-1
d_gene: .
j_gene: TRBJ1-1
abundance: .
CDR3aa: CASSSGVHTEAFF
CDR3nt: TGCGCCAGCAGTTCCGGGGTGCACACTGAAGCTTTCTTT

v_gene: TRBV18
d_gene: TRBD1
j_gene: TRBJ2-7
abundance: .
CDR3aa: CASSGLTGAYEQYF
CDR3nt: TGTGCCAGCTCAGGATTGACAGGGGCCTACGAGCAGTACTTC

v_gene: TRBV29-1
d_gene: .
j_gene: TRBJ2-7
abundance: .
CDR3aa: CSVTPSVSSYEQYF
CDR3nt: TGCAGCGTCACCCCTAGCGTTAGCTCCTACGAGCAGTACTTC

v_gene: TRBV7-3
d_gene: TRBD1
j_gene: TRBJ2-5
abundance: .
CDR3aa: CASSQTGATPGAQYF
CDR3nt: TGTGCCAGCAGTCAGACAGGGGCTACACCGGGGGCCCAGTACTTC

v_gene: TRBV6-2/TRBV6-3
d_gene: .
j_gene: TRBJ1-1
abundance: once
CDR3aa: CASSTTDVAGRTFF
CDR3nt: TGTGCCAGCAGTACGACAGATGTGGCCGGGAGGACTTTCTTT

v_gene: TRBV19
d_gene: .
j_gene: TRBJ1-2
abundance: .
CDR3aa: CASSTLRQGNYGYTF
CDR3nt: TGTGCCAGTAGTACCCTGCGCCAGGGTAACTATGGCTACACCTTC

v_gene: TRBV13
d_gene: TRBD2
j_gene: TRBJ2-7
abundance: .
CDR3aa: CASSQRTSGAYEQYF
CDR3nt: TGTGCCAGCAGCCAGAGGACTAGCGGAGCCTACGAGCAGTACTTC

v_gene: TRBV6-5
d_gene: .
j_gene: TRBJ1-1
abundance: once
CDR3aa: CASSYSSLGSWIF
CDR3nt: TGTGCCAGCAGTTACTCGAGCTTAGGGAGTTGGATCTTT

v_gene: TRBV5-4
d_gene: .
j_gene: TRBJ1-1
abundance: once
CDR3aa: CASSYSDSTEAFF
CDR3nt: TGTGCCAGCAGCTATTCGGACAGCACTGAAGCTTTCTTT

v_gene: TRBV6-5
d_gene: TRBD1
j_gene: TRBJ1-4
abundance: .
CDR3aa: CASSPGQGWGKLFF
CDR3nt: TGTGCCAGCAGTCCAGGACAGGGATGGGGGAAACTGTTTTTT